This T cell receptor (beta chain) was documented in a study of T cells after yellow fever vaccination. V was pared by 5 bases and J by 2 bases, with 7 bases between. The CDR3 contains 12 residues. CDR1 is SEHNR and CDR2 is FQNEAQ in the germline V gene (reference sequence). TCR cDNA was made by 5'RACE template switching, adding a universal primer site and UMIs. TCRdb reprocessed the 5' RACE reads with MiXCR, giving one entry per CDR3 protein. The repertoire has 60,000 to 95,000 distinct CDR3 sequences, around 7% of them found once; the top ten carry approximately 29%. About this clonotype: Its cognate antigen is unknown.

Study-level results: Once the booster was given, most primary-vaccination clones reappeared, at about 96% for CD4 and more than 85% for CD8. FACS-sorted repertoires could contain abundant clonotypes contaminating from the bulk population. A weaker but faster secondary response was observed, peaking on day 5 versus 15.

The V gene is TRBV7-9, the J gene TRBJ2-7; maybe TRBD2 (6 bases). The TCR was taken from a man aged 18 to 35 who received the YFV17D yellow fever vaccine. The sample here was CD8+ T cells sorted from PBMCs, taken 9 to 10 days after the first yellow fever vaccination. For the CDR3, the DNA is TGTGCCAGCAGCGGGAGGACCTACGAGCAGTACGTC. It yields the protein CASSGRTYEQYV.